This T cell receptor beta chain was retrieved from a study of cytomegalovirus exposure and HLA in healthy donors. Study overall: Early released data comprised approximately 85 million unique TCRs from HLA-typed donors.

Concerning this clone: The antigen remains unidentified.

Germline CDR1 KGHSH, CDR2 LQKENI. Trimming stripped 3 bases from V and 6 bases from J, with 14 bases between. This CDR3 is 14 amino acids long. The PCR ran on 60 Vbeta and 13 Jbeta primers. The authors' processing: Tens of millions of unique TCR beta chains, roughly 11 million shared, were counted in a later analysis. Clones were sequenced by immunoSEQ multiplex PCR, and TCRdb holds only the in-frame ones, with some missing. V and J calls and clone size come straight from that table; D and trimming were deduced from the DNA. This table has approximately 160,000 clones, just under 80% appearing once. General study points: The study found most TCR sequences rare, yet found some public TCRs in many donors.

Material for sequencing was PBMCs. The rearrangement links TRBV18 to TRBJ1-2; D may be TRBD1 (5 bases). This sequence originates from a woman between 35 and 50 years old in good health and CMV-seropositive. CDR3 sequence reads: CASSPRGGSDGYTF. The CDR3, as DNA: TGTGCCAGCTCACCCCGGGGGGGTTCCGATGGCTACACCTTC.